The rows below give T cell receptor beta chains drawn from one sample of a study of blood T cells in healthy people across ages. TCRdb reanalysed the 5' RACE reads using MiXCR and keeps one entry per CDR3 protein. The sample yields hundreds of thousands of distinct CDR3 sequences, nearly 60% seen once. Sequenced: blood. These TCRs come from a man aged 30 to 39 in good health. Both conserved end residues are part of each CDR3. A D gene is named only where the DNA matches it firmly. Clone size, where shown, is once, few, many, or a class for clones that have expanded.

TRBV27	.	TRBJ2-4	.	CASTGAKNIQYF	TGTGCCAGCACCGGGGCCAAAAACATTCAGTACTTC
TRBV7-7	.	TRBJ2-4	TRBD1	CASSLVGTGGWVIQYF	TGTGCCAGCAGCTTAGTAGGCACAGGGGGTTGGGTCATTCAGTACTTC
TRBV4-3	.	TRBJ1-2	.	CASSQDLLPSNYGYTF	TGCGCCAGCAGCCAAGATCTCCTCCCATCTAACTATGGCTACACCTTC
TRBV4-2	.	TRBJ2-3	TRBD2	CASSRSAGDRTDEQYF	TGTGCCAGCAGCCGAAGTGCGGGGGACCGCACAGATGAGCAGTATTTT
TRBV7-9	.	TRBJ1-6	.	CASSLGPSGSPLHF	TGTGCCAGCAGCTTAGGCCCGTCTGGATCACCCCTCCACTTT
TRBV5-1	.	TRBJ2-7	.	CASSWVGLGDEQYF	TGCGCCAGCAGCTGGGTGGGTCTCGGGGACGAGCAGTACTTC
TRBV27	.	TRBJ2-6	TRBD1	CVSSLRGQGKLPGANVLTF	TGTGTCAGCAGTTTACGGGGACAGGGGAAACTTCCTGGGGCCAACGTCCTGACTTTC
TRBV7-2	.	TRBJ2-7	.	CASTPLVGGVRSEQYF	TGTGCCAGCACCCCACTGGTCGGCGGTGTCAGATCCGAGCAGTACTTC
TRBV20-1	.	TRBJ2-3	.	CSAIPGGDTQYF	TGCAGTGCAATTCCCGGGGGCGATACGCAGTATTTT
TRBV6-1	few	TRBJ2-1	.	CASSVRKRPNEQFF	TGTGCCAGCAGTGTAAGAAAGCGGCCCAATGAGCAGTTCTTC
TRBV6-5	.	TRBJ1-4	.	CASSYSIGSGNGNEKLFF	TGTGCCAGCAGTTACTCGATCGGGTCGGGGAACGGTAATGAAAAACTGTTTTTT
TRBV7-3	.	TRBJ2-3	TRBD2	CASSLNPGLAGSDTQYF	TGTGCCAGCAGCTTAAACCCGGGACTAGCGGGATCAGATACGCAGTATTTT
TRBV18	.	TRBJ2-3	TRBD1	CASSPRDRITDTQYF	TGTGCCAGCTCCCCCCGGGACAGGATCACAGATACGCAGTATTTT
TRBV7-2	.	TRBJ2-5	TRBD2	CASSLIVLAGGKETQYF	TGTGCCAGCAGCTTAATCGTACTAGCGGGGGGAAAAGAGACCCAGTACTTC
TRBV20-1	.	TRBJ1-5	.	CSATAGSQPQHF	TGCAGTGCTACAGCAGGGTCGCAGCCCCAGCATTTT
TRBV7-2	few	TRBJ1-2	.	CASSQHQGLHHTF	TGTGCCAGCAGCCAACACCAGGGGCTACACCACACCTTC
TRBV12-3/TRBV12-4	.	TRBJ1-2	.	CASSFGSGGYTF	TGTGCCAGCAGTTTTGGTAGTGGTGGCTACACCTTC
TRBV15	.	TRBJ2-1	.	CATSRESLLSNEQFF	TGTGCCACCAGCAGAGAATCACTACTTAGTAATGAGCAGTTCTTC
TRBV20-1	.	TRBJ2-1	TRBD2	CSAKALAGAYNEQFF	TGCAGTGCAAAAGCCCTAGCGGGAGCGTACAATGAGCAGTTCTTC
TRBV4-1	.	TRBJ2-3	.	CASSQEGARNTQYF	TGCGCCAGCAGCCAAGAGGGCGCACGAAATACGCAGTATTTT
TRBV5-1	.	TRBJ2-1	TRBD2	CASSVRWTSGLYNEQFF	TGCGCCAGCAGCGTGAGATGGACTAGCGGGTTGTACAATGAGCAGTTCTTC
TRBV7-2	.	TRBJ2-5	.	CASSFRDSRLLKETQYF	TGTGCCAGCAGCTTCCGGGACTCCAGGCTCCTTAAAGAGACCCAGTACTTC
TRBV6-1	.	TRBJ2-1	TRBD2	CASSERESSYNEQFF	TGTGCCAGCAGTGAGCGGGAGAGCTCCTACAATGAGCAGTTCTTC
TRBV13	.	TRBJ1-1	.	CASSLRGRENEAFF	TGTGCCAGCAGCTTACGTGGGAGAGAAAATGAAGCTTTCTTT
TRBV28	few	TRBJ2-1	.	CASSLPQGIDEQFF	TGTGCCAGCAGTTTACCCCAGGGTATCGATGAGCAGTTCTTC
TRBV7-2	few	TRBJ2-5	.	CASSRRDRETQYF	TGTGCCAGCAGCCGCCGGGATCGAGAGACCCAGTACTTC
TRBV18	.	TRBJ1-5	.	CASSPSMLTADNQPQHF	TGTGCCAGCTCACCATCGATGCTTACGGCGGACAATCAGCCCCAGCATTTT
TRBV20-1	.	TRBJ2-5	TRBD1	CSAPPQGLETQYF	TGCAGTGCGCCGCCACAGGGGTTAGAGACCCAGTACTTC
TRBV2	.	TRBJ2-3	TRBD2	CASKQLAGTTDTQYF	TGTGCCAGCAAACAACTAGCGGGAACCACAGATACGCAGTATTTT
TRBV7-2	few	TRBJ2-3	.	CASSPPRWGGTDTQYF	TGTGCCAGCAGCCCCCCCAGGTGGGGAGGCACAGATACGCAGTATTTT
TRBV2	once	TRBJ1-1	.	CASRIGGNTEAFF	TGTGCCAGCAGAATTGGGGGGAACACTGAAGCTTTCTTT
TRBV20-1	.	TRBJ1-2	.	CSATGDGYTF	TGCAGTGCTACAGGGGATGGCTACACCTTC
TRBV10-3	.	TRBJ1-2	TRBD1	CAVASEDRVGYTF	TGTGCCGTAGCTTCCGAGGACAGGGTGGGCTACACCTTC
TRBV6-4	.	TRBJ2-3	.	CASSASAGSTDTQYF	TGTGCCAGCAGTGCTTCGGCGGGTAGCACAGATACGCAGTATTTT
TRBV18	.	TRBJ1-1	.	CASSPLDSDTEAFF	TGTGCCAGCTCACCGCTGGACAGCGACACTGAAGCTTTCTTT
TRBV20-1	.	TRBJ2-1	.	CSASGEWQVINEQFF	TGCAGTGCTAGTGGCGAGTGGCAGGTGATCAATGAGCAGTTCTTC
TRBV11-2	.	TRBJ2-3	TRBD1	CASSSRRDSFTDTQYF	TGTGCCAGCAGCTCCCGTCGGGACAGCTTCACAGATACGCAGTATTTT
TRBV12-3/TRBV12-4	.	TRBJ2-3	TRBD1	CASSSPLRGLADTQYF	TGTGCCAGCAGTTCTCCCCTCAGGGGGCTCGCAGATACGCAGTATTTT
TRBV4-2	few	TRBJ2-5	.	CASSPTGEGTQYF	TGTGCCAGCAGCCCGACAGGGGAGGGGACCCAGTACTTC